The 13 T cell receptor beta chains reported below all come from one sample, sequenced in a study of T cell responses to AZD1222 COVID-19 vaccine. Some clones are missing from TCRdb's copy, which holds only in-frame ones; the method was immunoSEQ multiplex PCR. The sample yields 120,000 to 150,000 clones, approximately 93% seen once. Sequences were derived from peripheral blood, sampled on day 0 of MenACWY control vaccination. The receptor set was obtained from an adult in good health.

In its sample, this clone was seen once. The chain recombines TRBV11-2 with TRBJ2-1; D tentatively reads TRBD1 or TRBD2 (6 bases each). Germline-derived CDR1 and CDR2 are SGHAT and FQNNGV. V lost 0 bases to trimming and J lost 7 bases, with 13 bases between them. The CDR3 has 15 residues. The CDR3 nucleotides read TGTGCCAGCAGCTTAGATCTAGGGGGGTGGAATGAGCAGTTCTTC. This sequence encodes CASSLDLGGWNEQFF.

The rearrangement uses TRBV28 and TRBJ1-4; D possibly corresponds to TRBD1 (5 bases). Germline values: CDR1 MDHEN, CDR2 SYDVKM. V was shortened by 7 bases and J by 8 bases, with 14 bases between the two germline ends. The length of the CDR3 is 13 residues. The CDR3 loop is CASTRQGQEKLFF. The CDR3, as DNA: TGTGCCAGCACACGGCAGGGCCAAGAAAAACTGTTTTTT.

J is TRBJ2-7 and V is TRBV4-3; the D gene is possibly TRBD1 (5 bases). Germline values: CDR1 LGHNA, CDR2 YSLEER. This CDR3 comprises 16 residues. V was shortened by 1 base and J by 1 base, with 14 bases between the two germline ends. CDR3 loop: CASSQGGSDTSYEQYF. As DNA, the CDR3 is TGCGCCAGCAGCCAAGGTGGGTCGGACACATCCTACGAGCAGTACTTC.

The J gene is TRBJ1-2, the V gene TRBV7-6, with D maybe TRBD1 (5 bases). V was clipped by 0 bases and J by 6 bases, with 8 bases between them. This CDR3 contains 13 residues. Germline V gene lookup returns CDR1 SGHVS and CDR2 FNYEAQ. CDR3 bases: TGTGCCAGCAGCTTAGCCGGGACGGATGGCTACACCTTC. Amino acids: CASSLAGTDGYTF.

The sample holds a few counts of this clone. J is TRBJ2-3 and V is TRBV7-8; TRBD1 aligns across 9 bases. The V gene end was trimmed by 3 bases and the J gene end by 8 bases; junction bases not matched to a gene: 6. Germline V gene data show CDR1 as SGHVS and CDR2 as FQNEAQ. CDR3 length: 14 amino acids. The CDR3 reads CASSLIQGAPTQYF. The CDR3 DNA is TGTGCCAGCAGCTTGATACAGGGGGCGCCTACGCAGTATTTT.

This chain links TRBV3-1 (or the pseudogene TRBV3-2) with TRBJ2-1, with D unresolved. Germline V gene sequence: CDR1 LGHDT, CDR2 YNNKEL (reference sequence). V lost 0 bases and J lost 0, with 15 bases in between. The CDR3 totals 18 residues. This chain's CDR3 is CASSQDSASTPSYNEQFF. The CDR3 DNA reads as TGTGCCAGCAGCCAAGATAGTGCATCTACGCCCTCCTACAATGAGCAGTTCTTC.

The gene calls are TRBV5-4 and TRBJ2-1; 8 bases line up with TRBD2. V lost 3 bases and J lost 2; bases outside the gene matches: 4. The CDR3 length is 15 residues. The germline CDR1 and CDR2 sequences are SGHNT and YYREEE (reference sequence). As DNA, the CDR3 is TGTGCCAGCAGCTACACTAGCGGAGCCTACAATGAGCAGTTCTTC. It specifies CASSYTSGAYNEQFF.

This chain uses TRBV5-1 with TRBJ1-1; TRBD1 matches 10 bases. CDR1 and CDR2 from the germline V gene are SGHRS and YFSETQ. This CDR3 is built from 16 residues. J gave up 3 bases and V 0 bases, and 5 bases lay outside the gene matches. The CDR3 reads CASSLGPTGGDTEAFF. In nucleotides, the CDR3 is TGCGCCAGCAGCTTGGGACCGACAGGGGGCGACACTGAAGCTTTCTTT.

This chain connects TRBV6-2 or TRBV6-3 to TRBJ1-2; a possible D gene is TRBD1 (5 bases). Germline loops: CDR1 MNHEY, CDR2 SVGEGT. The CDR3 loop spans 14 amino acids. V dropped 1 base and J dropped 8 bases, with 14 bases sitting between them. DNA for the CDR3: TGTGCCAGCAGTTACTTGGGCAGGGTGGACGGCTACACCTTC. Translating gives CASSYLGRVDGYTF.

This clone was seen just once. The CDR3 DNA follows: TGCGCCAGCAGCCAAGATCGGGGTTCACCCCTCCACTTT. It encodes CASSQDRGSPLHF. The V and J genes are TRBV4-1 and TRBJ1-6; D is undetermined. The CDR3 has 13 amino acids. Per the germline V gene, CDR1 is MGHRA and CDR2 is YSYEKL. V shed 0 bases and J shed 9 bases, with 6 bases lying between them.

This chain uses TRBV3-1 (or the pseudogene TRBV3-2) with TRBJ2-1; 7 nucleotides align to TRBD2. Germline V gene sequence: CDR1 LGHDT, CDR2 YNNKEL (reference sequence). Losses at the gene ends were 0 bases for V and 1 base for J; bases not matched to a gene: 6. The CDR3 runs 17 residues. This CDR3 reads CASSQDRTSESYNEQFF. The DNA for the CDR3 is TGTGCCAGCAGCCAAGATAGAACTAGCGAGTCCTACAATGAGCAGTTCTTC.

Notes on this clone: Different DNA sequences within this sample yield the same CDR3. The rearrangement joins TRBV6-5 to TRBJ1-2; no clear D. The germline V gene has CDR1 MNHEY and CDR2 SVGAGI. This CDR3 region has 13 residues. V lost 4 bases to trimming and J lost 2 bases, with 8 bases between them. As DNA, the CDR3 is TGTGCCAGCAGTTCGCGAGAAAACTATGGCTACACCTTC. It translates to CASSSRENYGYTF.

The V call is TRBV4-3, the J call TRBJ1-6; D may be TRBD1 (6 bases). Trimming left V 0 bases short and J 5 bases short, with 14 bases between. Germline CDR1 LGHNA, CDR2 YSLEER. The CDR3 loop spans 17 amino acids. The CDR3 spells CASSQESQGAHNSPLHF. The CDR3 coding sequence is TGCGCCAGCAGCCAAGAATCACAGGGCGCCCATAATTCACCCCTCCACTTT.